This T cell receptor beta chain was identified in a study of T-cell memory formation after mild COVID-19. Whole-study context: TCR clustering was largely donor specific. Study-wide results and limits: Contracting CD4+ clones were located mainly in CM and EM, and CD8+ clones in EMRA.

As concerns this clonotype: No antigen is known for it.

TCR alpha and TCR beta cDNA libraries carrying sample barcodes and UMIs were produced by 5'RACE using constant-segment primers. TCRdb called the 5' RACE reads again in MiXCR, with one record for every CDR3 protein. The data show roughly 610,000 distinct CDR3 sequences, with approximately 15% seen just once and 8.1% held by the top ten. V was clipped by 6 bases and J by 3 bases, with 18 bases between them. The CDR3 spans 14 residues. Germline CDR1 and CDR2: DFQATT and SNEGSKA (reference sequence). The TCR comes from an adult woman who had mild COVID-19 (a few samples of this study predate the infection). Cell type and time point are not known. Sample: PBMCs or a T cell subset sorted from them (not recorded which). The V and J genes are TRBV20-1 and TRBJ2-7; weak D call: TRBD1 (6 bases). In nucleotides, the CDR3 is TGCAGTGCCCTATCCCCGGGACACCACTACGAGCAGTACTTC. It codes for CSALSPGHHYEQYF.